This TCR beta chain was identified in a study of blood T cells in healthy people across ages. With a J-beta primer mix and a sample-barcoded 5' primer, a second PCR ran 7 to 11 cycles. TCRdb independently ran MiXCR on the 5' RACE reads; one entry per CDR3 protein. The sample yields roughly 800,000 distinct CDR3 sequences, 20% to 30% seen once. This clonotype has more than one count but fewer than ten. This CDR3 spans 15 amino acids. Trimming left V 4 bases short and J 4 bases short, with 14 bases between. Germline values: CDR1 SGHTA, CDR2 FQGNSA. The same sample was also used in a study of T cells of mothers and their children. From that second work: Each donor was one of three healthy Caucasian mothers or one of their six children. In each mother, TCR beta CDR3 reads exceeded 8 million; in each child, they numbered 3 million to 3.5 million.

The TCR sequence derives from a boy younger than 18 in good health. The rearrangement joins TRBV7-2 to TRBJ2-1; D remains ambiguous. Sequencing was done on a sample of blood. CDR3 in DNA: TGTGCCAGCAGCTCCCGACGGGCCGGATACAATGAGCAGTTCTTC. It yields the protein CASSSRRAGYNEQFF.